This T cell receptor beta chain was recovered during a study of T-cell memory formation after mild COVID-19. Trimming took 6 bases from V and 0 from J; bases not matched to a gene: 6. CDR1 SGHDT and CDR2 YYEEEE come from the germline V gene. The CDR3 consists of 14 residues. TCRdb re-analysed the 5' RACE reads in MiXCR, keeping a single row per CDR3 protein. The table has hundreds of thousands of distinct CDR3 sequences, roughly 26% seen once. The sample holds a few counts of this clonotype. The chain carries TRBV5-6 and TRBJ2-7, with 7 bases identical to TRBD1. The receptor was derived from an adult woman who had mild COVID-19 (a few samples of this study predate the infection). Cell type and time point are not known. The sample was PBMCs or a T cell subset sorted from them (not recorded which). The CDR3 loop reads CASKYRGSSYEQYF. The CDR3 nucleotides read TGTGCCAGCAAATACAGGGGCAGCTCCTACGAGCAGTACTTC.